The rows below give T cell receptor beta chains drawn from one sample of a study of breast tumors, draining lymph nodes, adjacent tissues. TCRdb processed the multiplex PCR reads anew with MiXCR; each CDR3 protein has one entry. The sample records some 83,000 distinct CDR3 sequences, about 21% being singletons. The sequenced sample was axillary lymph node tissue. These receptors were obtained from a female donor with breast cancer. Some clones in this sample may be carry-over from other donors' samples. The CDR3 runs from the conserved cysteine through the conserved F or W. D genes are given only for firm matches. The listing skips clone size in some rows; elsewhere it reads once, few, many or a size class.

j_call clone_size d_call v_call cdr3_nt cdr3_aa
TRBJ2-3 few TRBD2 TRBV20-1 TGCAGTGCTACTTTAGCGGGGGGGGGGGATACGCAGTATTTT CSATLAGGGDTQYF
TRBJ2-2 . . TRBV11-2 TGTGCCAGCAGCTTGGGAAACACCGGGGAGCCGTTTTTT CASSLGNTGEPFF
TRBJ2-1 many TRBD2 TRBV20-1 TGCAGTGCTAGTTCGGTTTTGGCGGGAGATAGGAATGAGCAGTTCTTC CSASSVLAGDRNEQFF
TRBJ2-5 . . TRBV27 TGTGCCAGCAGTTTAGGGGTGACCCAGTACTTC CASSLGVTQYF
TRBJ1-4 . . TRBV4-1 TGCGCCAGCAGCCAAGGGGCTTCAGGGAGACCTAATGAAAAACTGTTTTTT CASSQGASGRPNEKLFF
TRBJ2-1 many . TRBV20-1 TGCAGTGCTAGAGATAGTCAGGTCTACTACAATGAGCAGTTCTTC CSARDSQVYYNEQFF
TRBJ2-3 many . TRBV7-3 TGTGCCAGCAGCGGAGCGGACACAGATACGCAGTATTTT CASSGADTDTQYF
TRBJ2-7 many . TRBV7-9 TGTGCCGCCGGGGGCGGTTACGAGCAGTACTTC CAAGGGYEQYF
TRBJ2-7 many TRBD1 TRBV5-5 TGTGCCAGCAGCTCGACAGGGGGCATTTCCTACGAGCAGTACTTC CASSSTGGISYEQYF
TRBJ2-1 many . TRBV12-3/TRBV12-4 TGTGCCAGCAGTTTTGCCTCCTCGGGTGAGCAGTTCTTC CASSFASSGEQFF
TRBJ2-1 many TRBD2 TRBV20-1 TGCAGTGCTAGAGTGGCGGGAGGAGCATCCTACAATGAGCAGTTCTTC CSARVAGGASYNEQFF
TRBJ1-2 many . TRBV19 TGTGCCAGTAGTATTCCGACAACTAACTATGGCTACACCTTC CASSIPTTNYGYTF
TRBJ2-1 . TRBD2 TRBV28 TGTGCCAGCAGTTTGACTAGCGGGACCTCCTACAATGAGCAGTTCTTC CASSLTSGTSYNEQFF
TRBJ2-3 many . TRBV5-8 TGTGCCAGCAGCTTTCGGACAGACGGGGTCACAGATACGCAGTATTTT CASSFRTDGVTDTQYF
TRBJ2-2 . . TRBV19 TGTGCCAGTAGTATCGGGGGTCCCGGGGAGCTGTCTTTT CASSIGGPGELSF
TRBJ2-7 many TRBD1 TRBV19 TGTGCCAGTAGTCAGATAGGACAGGGGAACTACGAGCAGTACTTC CASSQIGQGNYEQYF
TRBJ1-2 many . TRBV20-1 TGCAGTGCTATCCGGACTGAAATCTATGGCTACACCTTC CSAIRTEIYGYTF
TRBJ2-3 few . TRBV12-3/TRBV12-4 TGTGCCAGCAGTTCCCCTATACTAGGTCCTAGCACAGATACGCAGTATTTT CASSSPILGPSTDTQYF
TRBJ2-1 many TRBD1 TRBV20-1 TGCAGTGCTCAAAAAGGGGGCCTTCTGGCGGGCAATGAGCAGTTCTTC CSAQKGGLLAGNEQFF
TRBJ1-1 few . TRBV20-1 TGCAGTGCTAGACCCAGGGGATACACTGAAGCTTTCTTT CSARPRGYTEAFF
TRBJ2-1 many . TRBV6-2/TRBV6-3 TGTGCCAGCAGTTACGCGGGCAATGAGCAGTTCTTC CASSYAGNEQFF
TRBJ2-1 few TRBD2 TRBV27 TGTGCCAGCAGTTTAACGGGAGGATACAATGAGCAGTTCTTC CASSLTGGYNEQFF
TRBJ2-7 many . TRBV5-1 TGCGCCAGCAGCTCAGGGTTTGCGGGGGAGCAGTACTTC CASSSGFAGEQYF
TRBJ2-6 few . TRBV11-1 TGTGCCAGCAGCGTCACAGCCTCTGGGGCCAACGTCCTGACTTTC CASSVTASGANVLTF
TRBJ1-2 many TRBD1 TRBV7-9 TGTGCCAGCAGCCTACCGACAGGGGGCAGAGGCTACACCTTC CASSLPTGGRGYTF
TRBJ2-1 few TRBD2 TRBV28 TGTGCCAGCAGACTGGGACTAGCGGGAGTTGGGCAGTTCTTC CASRLGLAGVGQFF
TRBJ2-7 many TRBD2 TRBV29-1 TGCAGCGTTGAGGGGCTAGCGGGAGTCTCCTACGAGCAGTACTTC CSVEGLAGVSYEQYF
TRBJ2-3 many TRBD1 TRBV29-1 TGCAGCGCCCCGACAGGGGGTCCTAGCACAGATACGCAGTATTTT CSAPTGGPSTDTQYF
TRBJ2-6 many . TRBV20-1 TGCAGTGCTCAAGACAGGCAAGAACCCTCTGGGGCCAACGTCCTGACTTTC CSAQDRQEPSGANVLTF
TRBJ2-7 many . TRBV6-2/TRBV6-3 TGTGCCAGCAGTTACTCGCTCCCCCCGGGAGAGCAGTACTTC CASSYSLPPGEQYF
TRBJ2-4 many . TRBV20-1 TGCAGTGCTGGAGGGACGGGATTCAAAAACATTCAGTACTTC CSAGGTGFKNIQYF
TRBJ2-3 many TRBD1 TRBV5-1 TGCGCCAGCAGCTTGGCCCTGACAGGGATAGGCACAGATACGCAGTATTTT CASSLALTGIGTDTQYF
TRBJ1-5 few . TRBV11-2 TGTGCCAGCAGCTTAAGTGGGGGGGGTGGCAATCAGCCCCAGCATTTT CASSLSGGGGNQPQHF
TRBJ2-5 many . TRBV2 TGTGCCAGCAGTTCCAACGGACTGGAGACCCAGTACTTC CASSSNGLETQYF
TRBJ2-1 many . TRBV20-1 TGCAGTGTTAGGATCTCCTCCTACAATGAGCAGTTCTTC CSVRISSYNEQFF
TRBJ1-4 many . TRBV12-3/TRBV12-4 TGTGCCAGCAGTTTCGGGGGCGCTAATGAAAAACTGTTTTTT CASSFGGANEKLFF
TRBJ2-1 many . TRBV4-1 TGCGCCAGCAGCCAAGACTACAATGAGCAGTTCTTC CASSQDYNEQFF
TRBJ1-2 many TRBD1 TRBV12-3/TRBV12-4 TGTGCCAGCAGCCGGACAGGTGCGAACTATGGCTACACCTTC CASSRTGANYGYTF
TRBJ2-5 many TRBD1 TRBV19 TGTGCCAGTGGGGGACAGGGGGCAGGAGAGACCCAGTACTTC CASGGQGAGETQYF
TRBJ2-1 many . TRBV5-1 TGCGCCAGCAGCCGCTCTCGGGACATGTCCTACAATGAGCAGTTCTTC CASSRSRDMSYNEQFF
TRBJ1-2 many . TRBV7-9 TGTGCCAGCAGCCCACGGGTCGGGGGCCATGGCTACACCTTC CASSPRVGGHGYTF
TRBJ1-2 many . TRBV20-1 TGCAGTGCTATAGGGGGGGAAGGCTATGGCTACACCTTC CSAIGGEGYGYTF
TRBJ2-1 many TRBD2 TRBV11-3 TGTGCCAGCAGCTTTTTTGCGCGGGAGGGCCTAGATGAGCAGTTCTTC CASSFFAREGLDEQFF
TRBJ2-1 many . TRBV6-6 TGTGCCACCCTGAGGGGTCTGGGATTTGAGCAGTTCTTC CATLRGLGFEQFF
TRBJ1-5 many . TRBV6-4 TGTGCCAGCAGTGGGGAGAGCAATCAGCCCCAGCATTTT CASSGESNQPQHF
TRBJ1-5 few TRBD1 TRBV6-2/TRBV6-3 TGTGCCAGTTACTTCCGGGACAGGGGAAAGGGGAGCAATCAGCCCCAGCATTTT CASYFRDRGKGSNQPQHF
TRBJ2-5 . . TRBV7-9 TGTGCCAGCAGCAGTTTATTATCAGTGGCAGGGGAGACCCAGTACTTC CASSSLLSVAGETQYF
TRBJ2-7 . . TRBV29-1 TGCAGCGTCCAAACGGACTACGAGCAGTACTTC CSVQTDYEQYF